A single sample gave rise to the 9 T cell receptor beta chains below, sequenced in a study of T cell repertoires in cytomegalovirus infection. What these receptors recognize is not known. TCRdb redid the calling of the reads with MiXCR, one entry per CDR3 protein. This table has 750,000 to 950,000 distinct CDR3 sequences, under 35% appearing once. This specimen consisted of cultured CD8+ T cells from PBMCs, obtained from culture after CMV antigen stimulation. All receptors derive from a human donor in good health (CMV status not recorded). Some clones in this sample may be carry-over from other donors' samples.

This clonotype has only a few counts. The V and J genes are TRBV6-5 and TRBJ2-1; the match to TRBD2 covers 13 bases. The V gene's germline CDR1 is MNHEY and CDR2 SVGAGI. The CDR3 consists of 16 residues. The V gene end was trimmed by 10 bases and the J gene end by 7 bases; junction bases not matched to a gene: 13. The CDR3 region has the DNA TGTGCCACCTTCGGGACTAGCGGGGAAAAGTGGAATGAGCAGTTCTTC. Its translation is CATFGTSGEKWNEQFF.

The chain carries TRBV28 and TRBJ2-7, with 11 bases fitting TRBD1. The CDR3 runs to 20 residues. Germline CDR1 and CDR2: MDHEN and SYDVKM. V lost 3 bases to trimming and J lost 1 base; unmatched junction nucleotides: 17. The CDR3 spells CASSFPPRDRGLYYSYEQYV. CDR3 nucleotides: TGTGCCAGCAGTTTTCCTCCCCGGGACAGGGGGTTGTATTATTCCTACGAGCAGTACGTC.

In its sample, this clonotype was seen a few times. The rearrangement joins TRBV7-9 to TRBJ2-1; TRBD1 is a possible D gene (5 bases). The V gene's germline CDR1 is SEHNR and CDR2 FQNEAQ (reference sequence). With 4 bases removed from V and 6 bases from J, the gap between germline ends came to 13 bases. The CDR3 runs to 14 residues. The DNA of the CDR3 is TGTGCCAGCAGCTCATCCAGGGTGGGCAATGAGCAGTTCTTC. This codes for CASSSSRVGNEQFF.

The genes are TRBV20-1 and TRBJ1-1; the D is unclear. CDR1 is DFQATT, CDR2 SNEGSKA, per germline (reference sequence). This CDR3 is 13 amino acids long. Trimming left V 3 bases short and J 0 bases short, with 8 bases between. This CDR3 is CSASLGMNTEAFF. The DNA of the CDR3 is TGCAGTGCTAGTCTGGGGATGAACACTGAAGCTTTCTTT.

A few counts support this clonotype. The genes are TRBV5-6 and TRBJ1-5; D unclear. The V gene's germline CDR1 is SGHDT and CDR2 YYEEEE. The CDR3 consists of 12 residues. With 3 bases removed from V and 7 bases from J, the gap between germline ends came to 8 bases. The CDR3 DNA reads TGTGCCAGCAGCTCCATCCGACAGCCCCAGCATTTT. Translation: CASSSIRQPQHF.

This clonotype was seen more than once but under ten times. The chain is built from TRBV6-5 and TRBJ1-1; D might be TRBD1 (5 bases). The V and J ends lost 7 bases and 1 base respectively, with 16 bases between them. The CDR3 has 15 residues. Looked up from germline, CDR1 is MNHEY and CDR2 is SVGAGI. The CDR3 DNA follows: TGTGCCAGCATTCCCCGGTGGCAGGGGAACACTGAAGCTTTCTTT. Translation: CASIPRWQGNTEAFF.

This chain uses TRBV18 with TRBJ2-1, with 7 bases identical to TRBD1. This CDR3 has 16 amino acids. After removal of 2 bases from V and 3 bases from J, the junction contained 7 bases not matched to a gene. CDR1 is KGHSH and CDR2 is LQKENI in the germline V gene. CDR3 sequence (DNA): TGTGCCAGCTCACCAACCCGACAGGGTAGCTACAATGAGCAGTTCTTC. As protein: CASSPTRQGSYNEQFF.

This clonotype was counted ten times or more. This chain links TRBV7-9 with TRBJ2-3, with D maybe TRBD1 (6 bases). V lost 5 bases and J 2 bases, leaving 23 bases between the germline ends. The CDR3 spans 18 residues. The germline V gene has CDR1 SEHNR and CDR2 FQNEAQ (reference sequence). The CDR3 nucleotides read TGTGCCAGCAGCCCCATGGCCCCGGTGGGGGACACCACAGATACGCAGTATTTT. Amino acids: CASSPMAPVGDTTDTQYF.

The chain couples TRBV24-1 to TRBJ2-1; 7 nucleotides line up with TRBD2. Germline trimming cut 4 bases from V and 0 bases from J; bases unmatched to any gene: 5. Germline V CDR1 and CDR2: KGHDR, SFDVKD. The CDR3 length is 16 residues. This chain's CDR3 is CATSDSGESSYNEQFF. The CDR3, as DNA: TGTGCCACCAGTGACAGCGGGGAGAGCTCCTACAATGAGCAGTTCTTC.